The next 31 T cell receptor beta chains were all read from a single sample in a study of blood T cell repertoires in COVID-19. Sequencing used immunoSEQ multiplex PCR; TCRdb keeps in-frame clones, though not all of them. The table includes tens of thousands of clones, roughly nine tenths detected once. The source material was peripheral blood. The receptors originated from a woman of 80 years or more with acute or convalescent COVID-19.

The rearrangement uses TRBV24-1 and TRBJ1-3; 9 bases are shared with TRBD1. The CDR3 consists of 16 residues. CDR1 is KGHDR and CDR2 is SFDVKD in the germline V gene. The trim removed 2 bases at V and 4 bases at J, leaving 5 bases unmatched. This CDR3 is CATSDSDRGGGNTIYF. As DNA, the CDR3 is TGTGCCACCAGTGATTCGGACAGGGGTGGCGGAAACACCATATATTTT.

V usage is TRBV4-1 and J usage is TRBJ1-2; no firm D call. Trimming pared 1 base from V and 8 bases from J, leaving 20 bases between. The CDR3 length is 16 residues. Germline V lookup: CDR1 MGHRA, CDR2 YSYEKL. The CDR3 DNA follows: TGCGCCAGCAGCCAAGTGGAAGGAGTCAGTTCTATGGGCTACACCTTC. Translation gives CASSQVEGVSSMGYTF.

The V call is TRBV6-4, the J call TRBJ1-5; 9 nucleotides line up with TRBD1. Germline CDR1 reads MRHNA; CDR2 reads SNTAGT. This CDR3 is built from 18 residues. Trimming took 7 bases from V and 6 from J; bases not matched to a gene: 19. The CDR3 DNA sequence: TGTGCCAGCACCCACTCGGGGACAGGGCAGTCCGCGGGTCAGCCCCAGCATTTT. It encodes CASTHSGTGQSAGQPQHF.

The rearrangement joins TRBV5-4 to TRBJ2-3, with TRBD1 matching over 11 bases. V lost 5 bases and J lost 5; bases outside the gene matches: 4. From germline, CDR1 is SGHNT and CDR2 YYREEE (reference sequence). CDR3 length: 14 amino acids. In DNA form, the CDR3 reads TGTGCCAGCAGTCCCGGGACAGGGGGAGATACGCAGTATTTT. Translating gives CASSPGTGGDTQYF.

This clone was detected a few times. This rearrangement joins TRBV18 to TRBJ2-3; TRBD1 might be the D (7 bases). The germline V and J ends were trimmed by 3 bases and 2 bases, with 12 bases remaining between them. CDR3 length: 15 amino acids. CDR1 KGHSH and CDR2 LQKENI come from the germline V gene. CDR3 coding DNA: TGTGCCAGCTCACCCCAGGGGGGTCCCACAGATACGCAGTATTTT. Protein product: CASSPQGGPTDTQYF.

The chain carries TRBV5-1 and TRBJ2-3, with 8 bases aligning to TRBD2. J lost 5 bases, V lost 4 bases, and 9 bases had no gene match. The CDR3 extends over 15 amino acids. CDR1 and CDR2 from the germline V gene are SGHRS and YFSETQ. The CDR3 DNA reads TGCGCCAGCAGCCCCGGGGGGGCCGGTGGAGATACGCAGTATTTT. Translated: CASSPGGAGGDTQYF.

This chain links TRBV18 with TRBJ2-2; 7 bases line up with TRBD1. Germline CDR1 and CDR2: KGHSH and LQKENI. There are 16 residues in the CDR3. Losses at the gene ends were 6 bases for V and 5 bases for J; bases not matched to a gene: 12. CDR3 bases: TGTGCCAGCTCTTCGGGACAGCGGCCAGATACCGGGGAGCTGTTTTTT. It yields the protein CASSSGQRPDTGELFF.

The chain couples TRBV6-4 to TRBJ2-3; unclear D gene. Germline loops: CDR1 MRHNA, CDR2 SNTAGT. The CDR3 covers 13 residues. Trimming took 3 bases from V and 2 from J, leaving 6 bases between them. The CDR3 sequence: CASSEQHTDTQYF. In nucleotides, the CDR3 is TGTGCCAGCAGTGAACAGCACACAGATACGCAGTATTTT.

The rearrangement joins TRBV7-2 to TRBJ2-1; TRBD1 aligns across 7 bases. V was clipped by 1 base and J by 13 bases; unmatched bases: 7. CDR1 is SGHTA and CDR2 is FQGNSA in the germline V gene. This CDR3 comprises 13 residues. The DNA of the CDR3 is TGTGCCAGCAGCTTAGGGGCAAACAGGGGCCAGTTCTTC. Protein sequence: CASSLGANRGQFF.

V and J are TRBV5-4 and TRBJ2-5, with D tentatively TRBD1 (8 bases). Germline V gives CDR1 SGHNT, CDR2 YYREEE (reference sequence). The CDR3 covers 15 residues. Trimming pared 0 bases from V and 3 bases from J, leaving 12 bases between. CDR3 bases: TGTGCCAGCAGCTTGGACAGGGGGAGGGAAGAGACCCAGTACTTC. Translated, it gives CASSLDRGREETQYF.

This chain links TRBV7-9 with TRBJ2-1, with 10 bases fitting TRBD2. With V trimmed by 2 bases and J by 5 bases, 12 bases remained unmatched. The CDR3 has 18 amino acids. CDR1 is SEHNR, CDR2 FQNEAQ, per germline (reference sequence). This CDR3 reads CASSLWRGSGGIDNEQFF. The CDR3 nucleotides are TGTGCCAGCAGCTTATGGCGGGGTAGCGGGGGGATTGACAATGAGCAGTTCTTC.

The J gene is TRBJ1-1, the V gene TRBV5-1; 10 bases line up with TRBD1. The CDR3 spans 16 residues. Germline V lookup: CDR1 SGHRS, CDR2 YFSETQ. Losses at the gene ends were 4 bases for V and 3 bases for J; bases not matched to a gene: 9. The CDR3 region is CASSLRTGGSDTEAFF. The DNA for the CDR3 is TGCGCCAGCAGCCTTCGGACAGGGGGTTCGGACACTGAAGCTTTCTTT.

The rearrangement joins TRBV5-1 to TRBJ1-2, with 9 positions matching TRBD1. Trimming cost V 4 bases and J 4 bases; bases outside gene matches: 5. Germline assignment: CDR1 SGHRS and CDR2 YFSETQ. CDR3 length: 14 residues. The CDR3 is CASSPDRGGYGYTF. The DNA for the CDR3 is TGCGCCAGCAGCCCGGACAGGGGTGGCTATGGCTACACCTTC.

The rearrangement uses TRBV6-1 and TRBJ2-3; 8 bases are a match to TRBD2. Germline CDR1 reads MNHNS; CDR2 reads SASEGT. This CDR3 spans 17 amino acids. The J segment lost 1 base and the V segment lost 0 bases, leaving 6 bases of the junction unmatched. For the CDR3, the DNA is TGTGCCAGCAGTGAAGCTCCTCCGGGGGGGGGCACAGATACGCAGTATTTT. Residues: CASSEAPPGGGTDTQYF.

V gene TRBV19 combines with J gene TRBJ1-1; D remains ambiguous. V was shortened by 4 bases and J by 6 bases, with 12 bases between the two germline ends. CDR3 length: 13 amino acids. Germline V gives CDR1 LNHDA, CDR2 SQIVND (reference sequence). The CDR3 DNA sequence: TGTGCCAGTAGTACGTCATCGAGATCTGAAGCTTTCTTT. This codes for CASSTSSRSEAFF.

V and J are TRBV5-1 and TRBJ2-2, with a possible D match to TRBD1 (7 bases). The CDR3 has 16 residues. Trimming cost V 5 bases and J 1 base, with 15 bases left between them. Germline V gives CDR1 SGHRS, CDR2 YFSETQ. In nucleotides, the CDR3 is TGCGCCAGCAGGTACCGCGGGACAGAGAACACCGGGGAGCTGTTTTTT. Translating it yields CASRYRGTENTGELFF.

The chain has TRBV4-1 and TRBJ2-3; the D gene is possibly TRBD1 (7 bases). The CDR3 spans 16 residues. The ends were cut back, 1 base at V and 2 bases at J, with 13 bases in the middle. Germline V gives CDR1 MGHRA, CDR2 YSYEKL. Here the CDR3 reads CASSQGQGDSTDTQYF. CDR3 DNA sequence: TGCGCCAGCAGCCAAGGGCAGGGGGACTCCACAGATACGCAGTATTTT.

The V and J genes are TRBV6-1 and TRBJ2-6; D unresolved. The germline gives CDR1 MNHNS, CDR2 SASEGT. The CDR3 is 17 amino acids. Deletions cut 0 bases from V and 0 bases from J, with 9 bases between. This chain's CDR3 is CASSEAAQTSGANVLTF. The CDR3 DNA reads as TGTGCCAGCAGTGAAGCGGCACAAACCTCTGGGGCCAACGTCCTGACTTTC.

The chain recombines TRBV9 with TRBJ2-3, with TRBD1 as a possible D gene (5 bases). Germline CDR1 and CDR2: SGDLS and YYNGEE. The CDR3 is 13 amino acids. Trimming took off 1 base at V and 3 bases at J, with 6 bases between the two ends. CDR3 region: CASSVQGTDTQYF. The CDR3 nucleotides are TGTGCCAGCAGCGTACAGGGTACAGATACGCAGTATTTT.

The chain carries TRBV18 and TRBJ1-5, with 7 bases lining up with TRBD1. Germline V lookup: CDR1 KGHSH, CDR2 LQKENI. Unmatched junction bases numbered 9, after V lost 0 bases and J lost 1 base. The CDR3 has 18 residues. The CDR3: CASSPPPILQGSNQPQHF. DNA of the CDR3: TGTGCCAGCTCACCACCCCCCATCCTACAGGGGAGCAATCAGCCCCAGCATTTT.

The chain combines TRBV6-5 with TRBJ2-2, with TRBD1 matching 9 bases. Germline CDR1 reads MNHEY; CDR2 reads SVGAGI. The CDR3 is 15 residues long. After removal of 6 bases from V and 4 bases from J, the junction contained 6 bases not matched to a gene. The CDR3 reads CASRRGQGTTGELFF. As DNA, the CDR3 is TGTGCCAGCAGGAGGGGACAGGGTACCACCGGGGAGCTGTTTTTT.

In regard to this clone: A junction boundary mismatches the germline segment, possibly from a read error. V gene TRBV19 combines with J gene TRBJ2-5; 10 bases match TRBD1. The CDR3 totals 15 residues. Germline-derived CDR1 and CDR2 are LNHDA and SQIVND (reference sequence). CDR3 sequence: CASSTPGTGELGQNF. The CDR3 DNA reads TGTGCCAGTAGCACCCCCGGGACAGGGGAGCTTGGACAAAACTTC.

This chain's CDR3 is CASSPSGNTEAFF. CDR3 bases: TGTGCCAGCTCACCTTCGGGGAACACTGAAGCTTTCTTT. V gene TRBV18 combines with J gene TRBJ1-1, with D unclear. V was clipped by 3 bases and J by 1 base, with 6 bases between them. CDR3 length: 13 residues. Germline V gene data show CDR1 as KGHSH and CDR2 as LQKENI. The full variable domain, its missing parts supplied by reference TRBV18 and TRBJ1-1, is NAGVMQNPRHLVRRRGQEARLRCSPMKGHSHVYWYRQLPEEGLKFMVYLQKENIIDESGMPKERFSAEFPKEGPSILRIQQVVRGDSAAYFCASSPSGNTEAFFGQGTRLTVV.

The chain couples TRBV3-1 (or the pseudogene TRBV3-2) to TRBJ1-1, with 7 bases that match TRBD1. This CDR3 contains 14 residues. From germline, CDR1 is LGHDT and CDR2 YNNKEL (reference sequence). Germline trimming cut 0 bases from V and 9 bases from J; bases unmatched to any gene: 7. The chain's CDR3 is CASSQDLSGGQAFF. The CDR3 DNA reads as TGTGCCAGCAGCCAAGATCTGTCAGGGGGTCAAGCTTTCTTT.

This clone was seen a few times. V and J are TRBV5-4 and TRBJ2-7; D might be TRBD1 (5 bases). Germline CDR1 is SGHNT and CDR2 is YYREEE (reference sequence). This CDR3 comprises 15 residues. Trimming took 0 bases from V and 1 from J, leaving 11 bases between them. The CDR3 sequence: CASSLDQGRSYEQYF. In DNA form, the CDR3 reads TGTGCCAGCAGCTTGGATCAGGGCCGATCCTACGAGCAGTACTTC.

The chain joins TRBV18 to TRBJ1-3; 7 nucleotides line up with TRBD1. The CDR3 has 16 residues. With 6 bases clipped from V and 0 bases from J, the junction kept 8 bases outside the gene matches. The germline V gene has CDR1 KGHSH and CDR2 LQKENI. CDR3 DNA sequence: TGTGCCAGCTCCCGAGGACAGGTGGACTCTGGAAACACCATATATTTT. This translates into CASSRGQVDSGNTIYF.

The V and J genes are TRBV7-9 and TRBJ1-6; D may be TRBD1 (6 bases). From germline, CDR1 is SEHNR and CDR2 FQNEAQ (reference sequence). The V and J ends lost 5 bases and 5 bases respectively, with 13 bases between them. The CDR3 is 15 residues long. DNA for the CDR3: TGTGCCAGCAGCGTACAGGGCCGAAATAATTCACCCCTCCACTTT. Protein sequence: CASSVQGRNNSPLHF.

This chain connects TRBV6-5 to TRBJ2-5, with a possible D match to TRBD1 (5 bases). CDR1 is MNHEY, CDR2 SVGAGI, per germline. The length of the CDR3 is 14 residues. Deletions cut 8 bases from V and 1 base from J, with 14 bases between. CDR3 in amino acids: CASGRQNLQETQYF. In DNA, the CDR3 is TGTGCCAGCGGCCGACAGAACCTCCAAGAGACCCAGTACTTC.

The chain joins TRBV18 to TRBJ2-7; D not resolved. From germline, CDR1 is KGHSH and CDR2 LQKENI. The CDR3 runs 14 residues. V lost 2 bases and J lost 1, with 9 bases in between. CDR3 DNA: TGTGCCAGCTCACCAGGGCAGGCTTCCTACGAGCAGTACGTC. Its translation is CASSPGQASYEQYV.

This chain uses TRBV19 with TRBJ1-3, with D hard to call. Trimming took 6 bases from V and 5 from J, leaving 11 bases between them. This CDR3 has 13 residues. Germline values: CDR1 LNHDA, CDR2 SQIVND (reference sequence). The CDR3 loop is CASRTDLRNTIYF. DNA for the CDR3: TGTGCCAGTAGAACAGATTTGAGAAACACCATATATTTT.

This clone was counted a single time. This sequence joins TRBV7-8 and TRBJ2-7; 8 nucleotides match TRBD1. Germline CDR1 and CDR2: SGHVS and FQNEAQ. This CDR3 spans 14 amino acids. Trimming removed 4 bases from V and 3 bases from J; junction bases left unmatched: 5. The CDR3: CASSYDRGVYEQYF. The DNA of the CDR3 is TGTGCCAGCAGCTACGACAGGGGAGTCTACGAGCAGTACTTC.